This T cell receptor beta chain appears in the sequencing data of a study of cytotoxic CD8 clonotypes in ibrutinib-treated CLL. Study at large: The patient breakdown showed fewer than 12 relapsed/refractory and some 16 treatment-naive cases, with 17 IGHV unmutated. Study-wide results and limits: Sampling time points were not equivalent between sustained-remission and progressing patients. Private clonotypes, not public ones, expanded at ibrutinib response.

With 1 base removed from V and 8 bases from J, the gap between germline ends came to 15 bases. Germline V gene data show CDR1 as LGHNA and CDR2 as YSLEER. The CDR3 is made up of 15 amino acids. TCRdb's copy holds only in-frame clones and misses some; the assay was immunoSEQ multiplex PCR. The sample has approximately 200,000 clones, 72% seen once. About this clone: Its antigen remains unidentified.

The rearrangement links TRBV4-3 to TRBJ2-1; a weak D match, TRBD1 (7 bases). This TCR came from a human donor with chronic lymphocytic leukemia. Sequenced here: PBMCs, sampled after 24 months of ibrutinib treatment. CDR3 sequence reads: CASSQVVRGVYEQFF. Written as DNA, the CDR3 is TGCGCCAGCAGCCAAGTGGTCAGGGGGGTCTATGAGCAGTTCTTC.